This T cell receptor beta chain was found in a study of identifying expanded T cells in peripheral blood. Points from the study as a whole: Technical replicates showed around 1.2 changed clones; about 2 weeks roughly 18; four weeks 19. Variance in clone template counts between roughly two-week samples significantly increased with total template count across all healthy donors.

CDR1 and CDR2 from the germline V gene are SGHTA and FQGNSA. This CDR3 spans 13 amino acids. The V and J ends lost 3 bases and 2 bases respectively, with 8 bases between them. This table comes from immunoSEQ multiplex PCR, and its TCRdb copy is limited to in-frame clones, with some not included. The sample includes over 100,000 clones, around 88% seen only once; the top ten take 11% to 15%. About this clone itself: Antigen unknown.

Collection occurred without any documented infections or immune events in donors. The clonotype was recovered from a person aged 18-70 years in good health. This rearrangement joins TRBV7-2 to TRBJ2-7, with D uncertain. Sample: blood. Here the CDR3 reads CASSLGRTYEQYF. In DNA form, the CDR3 reads TGTGCCAGCAGCTTGGGCAGAACCTACGAGCAGTACTTC.